Shown below are 14 T cell receptor beta chains from a single sample sequenced in a study of T-cell memory formation after mild COVID-19. TCRdb used MiXCR to reprocess the 5' RACE reads, holding one entry per CDR3 protein. Found here are some 300,000 distinct CDR3 sequences, 20% of them singletons; the top ten hold around 20%. Material for sequencing was PBMCs or a T cell subset sorted from them (not recorded which). The receptor source for this set is a man between 18 and 29 years old who had mild COVID-19 (a few samples of this study predate the infection). Cell type and time point are not known.

There are a few counts of this clonotype. The V call is TRBV10-3, the J call TRBJ2-1; 12 positions match TRBD2. This CDR3 is 17 amino acids long. V shed 5 bases, J shed 0 bases, and the junction held 5 bases outside the gene matches. Germline V gives CDR1 ENHRY, CDR2 SYGVKD. CDR3 region: CAISPGLAGSSYNEQFF. As DNA, the CDR3 is TGTGCCATCAGTCCCGGACTAGCGGGGAGCTCCTACAATGAGCAGTTCTTC.

The chain has TRBV5-1 and TRBJ2-1; tentative D call: TRBD1 (6 bases). This CDR3 contains 14 residues. V shed 3 bases and J shed 7 bases, with 14 bases lying between them. Per the germline V gene, CDR1 is SGHRS and CDR2 is YFSETQ. In DNA, the CDR3 is TGCGCCAGCAGCTGGGGGACAAGGAGGAATGAGCAGTTCTTC. It codes for CASSWGTRRNEQFF.

This clonotype was observed a handful of times. The chain is built from TRBV9 and TRBJ2-3, with D maybe TRBD2 (7 bases). This CDR3 region has 16 residues. V shed 3 bases and J shed 3 bases, with 17 bases lying between them. The germline gives CDR1 SGDLS, CDR2 YYNGEE. The DNA of the CDR3 is TGTGCCAGCAGCGGGGCTGGGGGGGGGCCTACAGATACGCAGTATTTT. Translated: CASSGAGGGPTDTQYF.

This clonotype came up many times. V is TRBV5-1 and J is TRBJ1-4, with TRBD1 as a possible D gene (5 bases). The germline V gene has CDR1 SGHRS and CDR2 YFSETQ. The V end lost 5 bases, the J end lost 0 bases, and 8 bases lay between the germline ends. There are 14 residues in the CDR3. In DNA, the CDR3 is TGCGCCAGCAGGACGGGGCCAACTAATGAAAAACTGTTTTTT. Its protein is CASRTGPTNEKLFF.

The chain recombines TRBV4-3 with TRBJ1-1; possibly TRBD1 for D (6 bases). Trimming took off 4 bases at V and 1 base at J, with 16 bases between the two ends. The CDR3 totals 16 residues. The germline V gene has CDR1 LGHNA and CDR2 YSLEER. The CDR3 DNA follows: TGCGCCAGCAGCCCGGACAGCACGGGAGGGAACACTGAAGCTTTCTTT. Amino acids: CASSPDSTGGNTEAFF.

Only a few counts were recorded for this clonotype. The chain recombines TRBV29-1 with TRBJ2-5, with 8 bases lining up with TRBD1. Looked up from germline, CDR1 is SQVTM and CDR2 is ANQGSEA. The V and J ends lost 4 bases and 5 bases, in that order; junction bases with no gene match: 9. The CDR3 is made up of 14 amino acids. CDR3 sequence reads: CSVASVSGGETQYF. CDR3 nucleotides: TGCAGCGTTGCTTCTGTGTCAGGGGGCGAGACCCAGTACTTC.

The chain carries TRBV4-1 and TRBJ2-2; possible D gene TRBD1, 6 bases. Trimming shortened V by 1 base and J by 7 bases, and 13 bases separated the two germline ends. Per germline, CDR1 MGHRA and CDR2 YSYEKL. The CDR3 runs to 15 residues. For the CDR3, the DNA is TGCGCCAGCAGCCAAGGGGGAGTAGGGGGCGGGGAGCTGTTTTTT. Its protein is CASSQGGVGGGELFF.

This clonotype appeared a few times. The chain links TRBV7-2 to TRBJ2-7, with 8 bases identical to TRBD1. The CDR3 covers 12 residues. V gave up 6 bases and J gave up 7 bases; unmatched junction bases: 5. Germline values: CDR1 SGHTA, CDR2 FQGNSA. The CDR3 spells CASSPGGREQYF. CDR3 in DNA: TGTGCCAGCAGTCCAGGGGGCCGGGAGCAGTACTTC.

The chain combines TRBV7-3 with TRBJ2-2; a weak D match, TRBD2 (6 bases). The CDR3 extends over 15 amino acids. CDR1 is SGHTA, CDR2 FQGTGA, per germline. The ends were cut back, 5 bases at V and 0 bases at J, with 10 bases in the middle. The CDR3: CASSTGSSNTGELFF. CDR3 in DNA: TGTGCCAGCAGCACCGGGAGTTCGAACACCGGGGAGCTGTTTTTT.

This clonotype was counted only a few times. J is TRBJ2-5 and V is TRBV12-3 or TRBV12-4; D is undetermined. The CDR3 runs to 14 residues. V was pared by 6 bases and J by 3 bases, with 14 bases between. CDR3 amino acids: CASRIGPLEETQYF. In DNA form, the CDR3 reads TGTGCCAGCAGGATAGGACCCTTGGAAGAGACCCAGTACTTC.

DNA for the CDR3: TGTGCCAGCAGTTACACCCATCTCACCGGGGAGCTGTTTTTT. This sequence encodes CASSYTHLTGELFF. The rearrangement joins TRBV6-2 or TRBV6-3 to TRBJ2-2; D unclear. CDR3 length: 14 residues. Per the germline V gene, CDR1 is MNHEY and CDR2 is SVGEGT. V lost 2 bases and J lost 4, with 8 bases in between.

This clonotype was detected ten times or more. The chain has TRBV5-1 and TRBJ2-4, with TRBD1 identical over 7 bases. J lost 7 bases, V lost 2 bases, and 6 bases had no gene match. CDR3 size: 14 residues. Per the germline V gene, CDR1 is SGHRS and CDR2 is YFSETQ. Here the CDR3 DNA reads TGCGCCAGCAGCTTCGGGACAGCAGGGAACATTCAGTACTTC. Its translation is CASSFGTAGNIQYF.

This sequence joins TRBV7-9 and TRBJ1-4; maybe TRBD1 (6 bases). Trimming removed 5 bases from V and 8 bases from J, with 15 bases in between. CDR1 is SEHNR and CDR2 is FQNEAQ in the germline V gene (reference sequence). CDR3 size: 14 residues. The CDR3 DNA reads TGTGCCAGCAGCCCCAGGGGTGGGGGCGAAAAACTGTTTTTT. This encodes CASSPRGGGEKLFF.

There are a few counts of this clonotype. V and J are TRBV11-2 and TRBJ2-7; D is uncertain. The germline V gene encodes CDR1 SGHAT and CDR2 FQNNGV. CDR3 size: 14 residues. Trimming removed 0 bases at V and 5 bases at J, with 11 bases between. In DNA form, the CDR3 reads TGTGCCAGCAGCTTAGATCGATGGATCCACGAGCAGTACTTC. This translates into CASSLDRWIHEQYF.